The clone carrying this T cell receptor beta chain was seen more than once but under ten times. A single record per CDR3 protein comes from TCRdb applying MiXCR to the RT-PCR reads. Here the sample spans about 680,000 distinct CDR3 sequences, around 14% being singletons. Sequenced input: memory CD4+ T cells from blood. The source is a female donor in good health, serving as a healthy control.

CDR3 region: CASSPATRDGQETQYF. In DNA, the CDR3 is TGTGCCAGCAGCCCTGCGACTCGGGACGGCCAAGAGACCCAGTACTTC. The chain carries TRBV3-1 and TRBJ2-5; D possibly uses TRBD1 or TRBD2 (5 bases each). The CDR3 is 16 residues long. Germline-derived CDR1 and CDR2 are LGHDT and YNNKEL (reference sequence). V was trimmed by 4 bases and J by 1 base, leaving 16 bases between them.